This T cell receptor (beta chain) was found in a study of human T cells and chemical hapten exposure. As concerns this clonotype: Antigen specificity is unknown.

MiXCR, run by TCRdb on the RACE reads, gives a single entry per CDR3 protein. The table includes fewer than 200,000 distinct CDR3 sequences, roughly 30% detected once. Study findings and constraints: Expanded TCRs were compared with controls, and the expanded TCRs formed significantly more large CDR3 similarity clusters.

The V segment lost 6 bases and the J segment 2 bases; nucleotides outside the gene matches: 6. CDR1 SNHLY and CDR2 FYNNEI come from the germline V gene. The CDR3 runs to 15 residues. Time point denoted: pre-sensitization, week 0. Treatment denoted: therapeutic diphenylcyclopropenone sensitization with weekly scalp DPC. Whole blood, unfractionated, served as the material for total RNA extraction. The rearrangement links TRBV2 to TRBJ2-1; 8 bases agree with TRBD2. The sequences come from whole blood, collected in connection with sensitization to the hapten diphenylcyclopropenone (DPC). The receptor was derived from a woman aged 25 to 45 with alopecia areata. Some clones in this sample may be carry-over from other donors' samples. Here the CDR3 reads CASRESGGAYNEQFF. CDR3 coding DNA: TGTGCCAGCAGGGAAAGCGGGGGCGCCTACAATGAGCAGTTCTTC.